This T cell receptor (beta chain) was sequenced for a study of blood T cells in healthy people across ages (dated by TCRdb to the mid-2010s). Study-level background: In model experiments, template switching captured roughly one uniquely barcoded TCR beta cDNA molecule for every two T cells. Age-related changes in TCR beta repertoire diversity were measured in the study by deep sequencing normalized with unique cDNA molecular identifiers. Four age groups were formed from the donors: young (average about 16 years), middle-aged (approximately 39), aged (around 62) and long-lived (82). To avoid experimental bias, donors of different ages were spread randomly across the sequencing lanes. Using the same blood draw, the study looked at two additional independent replicas of 1 million unique cDNA reads for two donors, one aged 18 to 29 and the other aged 80 or older. Paper-wide results and their limitations: Compared with the aged group, the long-lived group had more naive CD4+ T cells, fewer expanded clones and increased TCR diversity, suggesting age selection. Estimates of total diversity based on one million sequenced T cells were regarded as lower bounds and as underestimates. Donor CMV infection status was unknown, potentially confounding age-related changes in expanded clonotypes. The percentage of naive T cells measured by flow cytometry correlated strongly with observed TCR beta diversity. As age increased, observed TCR beta diversity per million T cells dropped in a roughly linear way, and a significant reduction was already evident by age about 36. Because profiling used bulk unsorted PBMCs, naive and antigen-experienced compartments could not be compared conclusively.

V drops 5 bases and J drops 5 bases, leaving 10 bases in between. From its cysteine to its phenylalanine, the CDR3 spans 13 amino acids. Only the CDR3 region is kept as DNA, spanning 39 bases read in frame from base 1. Taken from the germline V gene (reference sequence), the CDR1 and CDR2 loops are MNHEY and SMNVEV. Libraries came from 5' RACE. Sequenced using an Illumina HiSeq 2500. The second PCR ran for about 7 to 11 cycles and used a J-beta primer mix along with a sample-barcoded 5' primer. A unique molecular identifier was introduced onto each TCR beta cDNA molecule by a template-switch 5' adaptor carrying 12 random nucleotides. Each sample yielded at least 3 million CDR3-containing paired-end reads. All of the RNA was converted into first-strand cDNA using the Mint cDNA synthesis kit, with a TRBC-specific oligonucleotide serving as the primer. Following uracil-DNA glycosylase treatment, a first 18-cycle PCR with universal primers M1SS and BC2_uni_R was performed on all cDNA. As for the authors' bioinformatics: Each sample was normalized by randomly selecting 1 million high-quality reads, each carrying a distinct molecular identifier. Instead of being binned into consensus sequences, reads that shared molecular identifiers were thrown out. MiTCR, set to a Q25 quality threshold and the strictest error-elimination algorithm, was used for CDR3 identification, clonotype clustering and error correction. A nonparametric unseen species model using Euler transformation provided a lower-bound estimate of total TCR beta diversity. Using fastp trimming at Q25 and MiXCR clonotype assembly, TCRdb reanalyzed the public sequencing data and kept in-frame beta chains. Records with the same CDR3 protein are collapsed into one entry carrying the most frequent genes and DNA. The V and J calls were not made by the authors but by TCRdb's processing. A total of roughly 730,000 distinct CDR3 sequences appear in this sample, roughly 56% of them only once. The ten largest clones add up to roughly 24% of the sample.

Systemically healthy Caucasian individuals from Russia, 39 in total and aged about 6 to 100 years, were included as donors. Each donor gave 8 to 10 milliliters of peripheral blood, collected into EDTA-treated Vacutainer tubes. Ficoll-Paque density-gradient centrifugation was used to isolate PBMCs, with at least 6 million per sample. Trizol reagent was used to extract total RNA from the PBMCs, yielding at least 6 micrograms per sample. The percentages of naive CD45RAhigh/CD27high T cells were determined by flow cytometry on a PBMC aliquot from every donor. A remark on this clonotype: Its antigen is unknown. No quality values exist for individual bases; no much larger clone is one base distant.

The chain joins TRBV27 to TRBJ2-1; no confident D gene assignment can be made. This TCR derives from a man aged 40-49 years in good health. The sample comprised blood. The CDR3 protein sequence reads: CASSPRPDNEQFF. The DNA sequence is given as TGTGCCAGCAGTCCTCGCCCGGACAATGAGCAGTTCTTC.